The T cell receptor beta chain described here comes from a study of blood T cell repertoires in COVID-19. On the study more broadly: There were acute and convalescent COVID-19 samples, and they came from the United States, Italy and Spain.

V lost 3 bases to trimming and J lost 3 bases, with 12 bases between them. The CDR3 consists of 14 residues. The germline gives CDR1 SGHRS, CDR2 YFSETQ. Original processing notes: Amplified reference gene primers provided the basis for estimating nucleated cell counts. Assay: immunoSEQ multiplex PCR; the TCRdb copy retains only in-frame clones and omits some. D and trimming were read from the DNA, whereas the V and J calls and clone size are those reported in that table. This sample yields roughly 64,000 clones, of which over 75% are seen a single time; around 8.4% belongs to the top ten. J is TRBJ2-5 and V is TRBV5-1; D not resolved. This TCR came from an elderly woman with active COVID-19. Sequencing used peripheral blood. The CDR3 protein is CASSWFDTEETQYF. CDR3 DNA: TGCGCCAGCAGCTGGTTTGACACAGAAGAGACCCAGTACTTC.